Below, one T cell receptor (beta chain) is given with its context. This sample is part of a study of shared clonotypes between healthy human individuals. Overall study context: Ranging from 18 to 49 in age, donors were a couple of women and three men. Per donor, three plates held CD4 naive cells, three held CD4 memory, two held CD8 naive and one held CD8 memory.

The assay ran at deep level. Data came from immunoSEQ multiplex PCR; TCRdb stores just in-frame clones and leaves some out. The sample yields about 1 million clones, around 75% seen once. CDR3 length: 17 amino acids. Germline V CDR1 and CDR2: MGHRA, YSYEKL. V gave up 2 bases and J gave up 7 bases, with 20 bases separating them. Material: memory CD4+ T cells sorted from blood. Specified subset: CD45RA-negative fraction. This chain connects TRBV4-1 to TRBJ2-2; D perhaps matches TRBD2 (6 bases). This TCR was sampled from a young man in good health. The CDR3 here is CASSQIRAGLGSGELFF. CDR3 nucleotides: TGCGCCAGCAGCCAAATCAGGGCGGGGCTAGGTAGCGGGGAGCTGTTTTTT.